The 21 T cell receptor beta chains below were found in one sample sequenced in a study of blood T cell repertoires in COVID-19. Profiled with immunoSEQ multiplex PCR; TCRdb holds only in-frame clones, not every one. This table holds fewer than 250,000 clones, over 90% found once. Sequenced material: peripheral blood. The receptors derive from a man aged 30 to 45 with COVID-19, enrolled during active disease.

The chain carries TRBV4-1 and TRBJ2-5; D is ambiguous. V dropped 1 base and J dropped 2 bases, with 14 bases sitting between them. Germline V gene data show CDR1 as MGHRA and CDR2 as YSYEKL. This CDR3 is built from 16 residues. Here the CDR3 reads CASSQAEYNQQETQYF. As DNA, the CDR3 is TGCGCCAGCAGCCAAGCCGAATACAACCAACAAGAGACCCAGTACTTC.

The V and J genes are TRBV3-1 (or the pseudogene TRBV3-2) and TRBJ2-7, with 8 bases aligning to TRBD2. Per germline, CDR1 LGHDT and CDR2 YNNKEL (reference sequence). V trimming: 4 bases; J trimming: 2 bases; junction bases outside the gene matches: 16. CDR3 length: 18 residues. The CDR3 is CASSPGGRGATLTYEQYF. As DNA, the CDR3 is TGTGCCAGCAGCCCGGGGGGGCGGGGGGCGACCTTAACCTACGAGCAGTACTTC.

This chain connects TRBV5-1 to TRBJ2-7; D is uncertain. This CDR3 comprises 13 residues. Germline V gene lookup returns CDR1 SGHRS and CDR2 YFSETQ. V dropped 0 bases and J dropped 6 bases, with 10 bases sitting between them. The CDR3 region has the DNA TGCGCCAGCAGCTTGGAACCATCGGGCGAGCAGTACTTC. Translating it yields CASSLEPSGEQYF.

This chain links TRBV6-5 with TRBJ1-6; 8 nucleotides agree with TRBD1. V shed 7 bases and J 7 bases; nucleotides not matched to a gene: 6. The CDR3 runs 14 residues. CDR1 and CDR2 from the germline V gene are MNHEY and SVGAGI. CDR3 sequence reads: CASKGTGANSPLHF. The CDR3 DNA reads TGTGCCAGCAAAGGGACAGGTGCAAATTCACCCCTCCACTTT.

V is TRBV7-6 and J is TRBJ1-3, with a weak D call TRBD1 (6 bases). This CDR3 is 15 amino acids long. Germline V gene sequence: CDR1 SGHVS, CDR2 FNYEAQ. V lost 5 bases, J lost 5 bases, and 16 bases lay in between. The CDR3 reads CASSRTADYRNTIYF. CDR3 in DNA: TGTGCCAGCAGCCGGACAGCCGACTATCGAAACACCATATATTTT.

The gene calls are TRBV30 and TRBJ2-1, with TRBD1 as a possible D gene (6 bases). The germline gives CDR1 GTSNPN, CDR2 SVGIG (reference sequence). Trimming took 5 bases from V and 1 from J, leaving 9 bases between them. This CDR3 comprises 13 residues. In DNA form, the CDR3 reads TGTGCCTGGGACAGGTATTCCTACAATGAGCAGTTCTTC. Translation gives CAWDRYSYNEQFF.

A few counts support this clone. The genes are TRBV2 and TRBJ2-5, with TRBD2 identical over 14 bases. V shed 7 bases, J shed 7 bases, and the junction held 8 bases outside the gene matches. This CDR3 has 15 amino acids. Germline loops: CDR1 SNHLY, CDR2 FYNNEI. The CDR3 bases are TGTGCCAGCACTCCCGGACTAGCGGGGGGTGGGACCCAGTACTTC. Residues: CASTPGLAGGGTQYF.

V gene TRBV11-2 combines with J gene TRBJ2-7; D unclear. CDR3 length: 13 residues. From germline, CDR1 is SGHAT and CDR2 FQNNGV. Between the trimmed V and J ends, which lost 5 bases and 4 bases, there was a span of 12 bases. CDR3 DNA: TGTGCCAGCAGCCAATTCTCACAGTACGAGCAGTACTTC. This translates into CASSQFSQYEQYF.

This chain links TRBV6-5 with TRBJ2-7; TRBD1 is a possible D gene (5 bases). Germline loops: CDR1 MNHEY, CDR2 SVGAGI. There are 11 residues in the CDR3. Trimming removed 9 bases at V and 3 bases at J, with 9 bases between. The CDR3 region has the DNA TGTGCCAGAGTTACAGGCTACGAGCAGTACTTC. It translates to CARVTGYEQYF.

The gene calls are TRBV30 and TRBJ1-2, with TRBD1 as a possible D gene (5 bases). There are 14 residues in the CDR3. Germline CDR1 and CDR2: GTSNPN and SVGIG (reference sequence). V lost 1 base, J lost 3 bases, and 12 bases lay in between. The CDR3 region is CAWSAGGVHYGYTF. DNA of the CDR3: TGTGCCTGGAGTGCCGGGGGAGTCCACTATGGCTACACCTTC.

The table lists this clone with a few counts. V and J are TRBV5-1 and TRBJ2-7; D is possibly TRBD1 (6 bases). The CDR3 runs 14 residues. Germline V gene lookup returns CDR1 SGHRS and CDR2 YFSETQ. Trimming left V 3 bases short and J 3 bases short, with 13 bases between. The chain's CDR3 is CASSYTGRSYEQYF. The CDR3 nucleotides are TGCGCCAGCAGCTACACAGGGAGAAGCTACGAGCAGTACTTC.

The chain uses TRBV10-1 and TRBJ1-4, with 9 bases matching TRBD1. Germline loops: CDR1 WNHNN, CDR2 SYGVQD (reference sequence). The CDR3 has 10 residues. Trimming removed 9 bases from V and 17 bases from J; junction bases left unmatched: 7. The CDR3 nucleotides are TGCGCCAGGTCGCCGGGACAGGGCTTTTTT. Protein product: CARSPGQGFF.

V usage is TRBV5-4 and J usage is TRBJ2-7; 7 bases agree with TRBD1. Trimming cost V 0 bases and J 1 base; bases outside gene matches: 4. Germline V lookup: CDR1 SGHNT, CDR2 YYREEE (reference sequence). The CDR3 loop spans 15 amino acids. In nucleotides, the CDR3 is TGTGCCAGCAGCTTGGCGGGACAGCTTTCCTACGAGCAGTACTTC. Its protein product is CASSLAGQLSYEQYF.

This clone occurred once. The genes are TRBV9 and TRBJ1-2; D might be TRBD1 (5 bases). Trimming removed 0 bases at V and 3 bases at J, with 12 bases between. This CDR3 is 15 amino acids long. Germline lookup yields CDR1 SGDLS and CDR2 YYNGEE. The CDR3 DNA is TGTGCCAGCAGCGTAGGCTTATGGGGCGACTATGGCTACACCTTC. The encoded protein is CASSVGLWGDYGYTF.

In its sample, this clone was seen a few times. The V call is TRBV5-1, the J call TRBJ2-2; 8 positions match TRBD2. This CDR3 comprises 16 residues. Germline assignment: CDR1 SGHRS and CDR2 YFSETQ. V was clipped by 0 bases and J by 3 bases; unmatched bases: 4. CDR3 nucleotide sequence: TGCGCCAGCAGCTTGGGGACTAGCCCGGACACCGGGGAGCTGTTTTTT. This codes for CASSLGTSPDTGELFF. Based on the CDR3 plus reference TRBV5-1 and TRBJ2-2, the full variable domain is KAGVTQTPRYLIKTRGQQVTLSCSPISGHRSVSWYQQTPGQGLQFLFEYFSETQRNKGNFPGRFSGRQFSNSRSEMNVSTLELGDSALYLCASSLGTSPDTGELFFGEGSRLTVL.

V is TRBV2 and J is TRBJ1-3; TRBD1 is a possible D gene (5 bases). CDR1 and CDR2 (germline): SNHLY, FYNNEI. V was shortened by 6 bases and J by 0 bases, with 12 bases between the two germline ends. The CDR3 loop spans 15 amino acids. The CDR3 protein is CASRESTGSGNTIYF. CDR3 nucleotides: TGTGCCAGCAGAGAATCCACAGGCTCTGGAAACACCATATATTTT.

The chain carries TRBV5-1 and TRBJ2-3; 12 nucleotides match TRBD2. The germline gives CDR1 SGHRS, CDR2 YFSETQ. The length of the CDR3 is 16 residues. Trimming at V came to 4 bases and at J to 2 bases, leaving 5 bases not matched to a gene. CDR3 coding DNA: TGCGCCAGCAGCGAGGCTAGCGGGGGGGCCACAGATACGCAGTATTTT. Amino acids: CASSEASGGATDTQYF.

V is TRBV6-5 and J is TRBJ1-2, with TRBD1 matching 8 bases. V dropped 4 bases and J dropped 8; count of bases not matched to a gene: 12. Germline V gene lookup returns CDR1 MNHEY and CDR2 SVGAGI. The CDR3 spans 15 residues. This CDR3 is CASSFDRGRLGGYTF. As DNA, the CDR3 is TGTGCCAGCAGTTTTGACAGGGGCCGATTGGGGGGCTACACCTTC.

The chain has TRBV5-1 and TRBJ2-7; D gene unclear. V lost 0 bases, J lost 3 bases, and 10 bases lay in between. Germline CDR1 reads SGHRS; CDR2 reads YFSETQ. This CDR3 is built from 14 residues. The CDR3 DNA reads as TGCGCCAGCAGCTTGGTGCCAAACAACTACGAGCAGTACTTC. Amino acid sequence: CASSLVPNNYEQYF. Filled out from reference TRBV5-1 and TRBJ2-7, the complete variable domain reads KAGVTQTPRYLIKTRGQQVTLSCSPISGHRSVSWYQQTPGQGLQFLFEYFSETQRNKGNFPGRFSGRQFSNSRSEMNVSTLELGDSALYLCASSLVPNNYEQYFGPGTRLTVT.

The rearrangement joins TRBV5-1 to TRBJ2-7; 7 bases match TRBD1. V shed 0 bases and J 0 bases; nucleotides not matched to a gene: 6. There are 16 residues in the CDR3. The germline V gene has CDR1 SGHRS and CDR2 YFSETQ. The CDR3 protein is CASSLEGAALSYEQYF. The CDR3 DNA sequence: TGCGCCAGCAGCTTGGAGGGGGCAGCCCTCTCCTACGAGCAGTACTTC.

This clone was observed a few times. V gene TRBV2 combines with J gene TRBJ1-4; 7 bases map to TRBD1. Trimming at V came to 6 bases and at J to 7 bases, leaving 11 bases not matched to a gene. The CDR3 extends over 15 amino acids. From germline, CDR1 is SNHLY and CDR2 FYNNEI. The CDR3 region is CASRRDSGDGEKLFF. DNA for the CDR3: TGTGCCAGCAGGCGGGACAGTGGGGACGGTGAAAAACTGTTTTTT.